This note documents a single TCR beta chain sequence. The data belong to a study of blood T cell repertoires in COVID-19. Background on the study: Sample material is recorded as cDNA or gDNA derived from T cells, B-cell-depleted T cells, or PBMCs.

In the original workflow: Reference gene primer amplification yielded estimated nucleated cell counts. Repertoires were generated with immunoSEQ multiplex PCR, while TCRdb's copy carries only in-frame clones and drops some. The D gene and trimming were derived from the DNA, and the V and J assignments and clone size from that table. The data show approximately 170,000 clones, more than 75% seen once. Germline V CDR1 and CDR2: KGHSH, LQKENI. With V trimmed by 2 bases and J by 7 bases, 4 bases remained unmatched. The CDR3 totals 14 residues. Specimen: peripheral blood. The receptor's source is a man in his 60s with active or convalescent COVID-19. The J gene is TRBJ1-2, the V gene TRBV18, with TRBD1 identical over 10 bases. This CDR3 reads CASSPKRDRGGYTF. The CDR3 region has the DNA TGTGCCAGCTCACCAAAGCGGGACAGGGGTGGCTACACCTTC.